The rows below give T cell receptor beta chains drawn from one sample of a study of cytomegalovirus exposure and HLA in healthy donors. Measured with immunoSEQ multiplex PCR; TCRdb has only the in-frame clones, and not every one. The sample lists 98,000 or so clones; 70% to 90% were seen once. Sequenced sample: PBMCs. The receptors were sampled from a woman under 30 in good health and CMV-seronegative. Each CDR3 is given with its conserved first and last residue. D genes are given only for firm matches. The listing skips clone size in some rows; elsewhere it reads once, few, many or a size class.

D gene: TRBD2
J gene: TRBJ2-3
V gene: TRBV6-4
clone size: .
CDR3 protein: CASSGAPTSGGEADTQYF
CDR3 DNA: TGTGCCAGCAGTGGGGCACCGACTAGCGGGGGCGAGGCAGATACGCAGTATTTT

D gene: TRBD2
J gene: TRBJ2-3
V gene: TRBV6-4
clone size: .
CDR3 protein: CASSKSETSGDTQYF
CDR3 DNA: TGTGCCAGCAGTAAGTCCGAGACTAGCGGAGATACGCAGTATTTT

D gene: .
J gene: TRBJ1-3
V gene: TRBV4-1
clone size: .
CDR3 protein: CASSQENQGSGNTIYF
CDR3 DNA: TGCGCCAGCAGCCAAGAAAATCAGGGATCTGGAAACACCATATATTTT

D gene: .
J gene: TRBJ1-1
V gene: TRBV15
clone size: .
CDR3 protein: CATSIEGRGTEAFF
CDR3 DNA: TGTGCCACCAGCATCGAGGGCCGCGGCACTGAAGCTTTCTTT

D gene: .
J gene: TRBJ2-7
V gene: TRBV29-1
clone size: once
CDR3 protein: CSVEEVAGRAYEQYF
CDR3 DNA: TGCAGCGTTGAAGAGGTCGCGGGGAGAGCCTACGAGCAGTACTTC

D gene: .
J gene: TRBJ1-1
V gene: TRBV29-1
clone size: .
CDR3 protein: CSPGIDGEAFF
CDR3 DNA: TGCAGCCCGGGGATTGACGGTGAAGCTTTCTTT

D gene: .
J gene: TRBJ1-2
V gene: TRBV5-1
clone size: .
CDR3 protein: CASSLGQGIPGYTF
CDR3 DNA: TGCGCCAGCAGCTTGGGGCAGGGGATCCCTGGCTACACCTTC

D gene: .
J gene: TRBJ1-2
V gene: TRBV29-1
clone size: .
CDR3 protein: CSVLDGGVRGYTF
CDR3 DNA: TGCAGCGTTCTGGATGGAGGGGTCAGGGGCTACACCTTC

D gene: TRBD2
J gene: TRBJ2-2
V gene: TRBV2
clone size: .
CDR3 protein: CASSPEAGRGTGELFF
CDR3 DNA: TGTGCCAGCAGTCCAGAGGCGGGGAGGGGAACCGGGGAGCTGTTTTTT

D gene: TRBD1
J gene: TRBJ2-7
V gene: TRBV27
clone size: .
CDR3 protein: CASRRRQGGNEQYF
CDR3 DNA: TGTGCCAGCCGTAGGAGACAGGGTGGTAACGAGCAGTACTTC

D gene: TRBD1
J gene: TRBJ1-1
V gene: TRBV29-1
clone size: .
CDR3 protein: CSVDWDRENTEAFF
CDR3 DNA: TGCAGCGTTGACTGGGACAGGGAGAACACTGAAGCTTTCTTT

D gene: .
J gene: TRBJ1-1
V gene: TRBV20-1
clone size: .
CDR3 protein: CSASLPAGAFF
CDR3 DNA: TGCAGTGCTAGTCTTCCCGCAGGGGCTTTCTTT

D gene: TRBD2
J gene: TRBJ2-7
V gene: TRBV6-1
clone size: .
CDR3 protein: CASSEEGTSGGRRNEQYF
CDR3 DNA: TGTGCCAGCAGTGAAGAGGGGACTAGCGGGGGGAGAAGGAACGAGCAGTACTTC

D gene: .
J gene: TRBJ2-1
V gene: TRBV5-1
clone size: once
CDR3 protein: CASSLGPTGNEQFF
CDR3 DNA: TGCGCCAGCAGCTTGGGTCCGACAGGCAATGAGCAGTTCTTC

D gene: .
J gene: TRBJ1-2
V gene: TRBV30
clone size: .
CDR3 protein: CAWSDRDGYTF
CDR3 DNA: TGTGCCTGGAGTGACAGGGATGGCTACACCTTC

D gene: .
J gene: TRBJ2-3
V gene: TRBV10-2
clone size: .
CDR3 protein: CASSDPGGEAGDTQYF
CDR3 DNA: TGCGCCAGCAGTGACCCAGGTGGGGAGGCGGGAGATACGCAGTATTTT

D gene: .
J gene: TRBJ2-1
V gene: TRBV11-1
clone size: .
CDR3 protein: CASSLATYNEQFF
CDR3 DNA: TGTGCCAGCAGCTTAGCGACTTACAATGAGCAGTTCTTC

D gene: .
J gene: TRBJ2-7
V gene: TRBV6-5
clone size: .
CDR3 protein: CASSSTGASSYEQYF
CDR3 DNA: TGTGCCAGCAGTTCGACTGGCGCAAGCTCCTACGAGCAGTACTTC

D gene: TRBD2
J gene: TRBJ2-3
V gene: TRBV29-1
clone size: .
CDR3 protein: CSVGVAGVLDTQYF
CDR3 DNA: TGCAGCGTTGGGGTAGCGGGGGTCCTAGATACGCAGTATTTT

D gene: .
J gene: TRBJ1-2
V gene: TRBV19
clone size: once
CDR3 protein: CASSISRIYGYTF
CDR3 DNA: TGTGCCAGTAGTATATCCAGGATTTATGGCTACACCTTC

D gene: .
J gene: TRBJ2-7
V gene: TRBV27
clone size: .
CDR3 protein: CASSLRQAESYEQYF
CDR3 DNA: TGTGCCAGCAGTTTACGACAGGCCGAATCCTACGAGCAGTACTTC

D gene: .
J gene: TRBJ2-3
V gene: TRBV9
clone size: few
CDR3 protein: CASSPSGGADTQYF
CDR3 DNA: TGTGCCAGCAGTCCCTCGGGCGGGGCTGATACGCAGTATTTT